A single sample gave rise to the 2 T cell receptor beta chains below, sequenced in a study of blood T cell repertoires in COVID-19. Profiling relied on immunoSEQ multiplex PCR, and the TCRdb table lists in-frame clones only, not all of them. The repertoire holds approximately 230,000 clones, with about 91% as singletons. What was sequenced was PBMCs or T cells enriched from blood (not recorded which). The source is a woman aged 45-60 years with acute COVID-19.

This clone has only a few counts. The V and J genes are TRBV7-2 and TRBJ2-7, with 9 positions matching TRBD2. After removal of 3 bases from V and 3 bases from J, the junction contained 9 bases not matched to a gene. The germline V gene has CDR1 SGHTA and CDR2 FQGNSA. This CDR3 contains 16 residues. CDR3 in DNA: TGTGCCAGCAGCTTCAGTGGCGTAGCGGGAGTCTACGAGCAGTACTTC. Translating gives CASSFSGVAGVYEQYF.

The V and J genes are TRBV27 and TRBJ2-7; 7 nucleotides agree with TRBD2. The V gene's germline CDR1 is MNHEY and CDR2 SMNVEV (reference sequence). V shed 5 bases and J 0 bases; nucleotides not matched to a gene: 10. The length of the CDR3 is 16 residues. This chain's CDR3 is CASSPRTRASSYEQYF. As DNA, the CDR3 is TGTGCCAGCAGTCCCCGGACTAGGGCCTCCTCCTACGAGCAGTACTTC.